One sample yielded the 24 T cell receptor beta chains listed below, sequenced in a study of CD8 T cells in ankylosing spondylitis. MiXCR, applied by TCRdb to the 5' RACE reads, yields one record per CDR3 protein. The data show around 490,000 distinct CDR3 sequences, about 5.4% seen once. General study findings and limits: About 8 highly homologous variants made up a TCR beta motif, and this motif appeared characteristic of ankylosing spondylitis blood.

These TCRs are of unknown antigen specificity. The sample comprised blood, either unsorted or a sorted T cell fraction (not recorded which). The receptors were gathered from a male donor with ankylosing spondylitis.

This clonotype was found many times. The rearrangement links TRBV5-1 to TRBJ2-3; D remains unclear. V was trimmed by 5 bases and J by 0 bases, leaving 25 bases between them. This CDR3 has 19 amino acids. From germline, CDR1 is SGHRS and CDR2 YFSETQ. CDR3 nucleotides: TGCGCCAGCAGAATTCCCACTCTAGGAAGCCGGCGGAGCACAGATACGCAGTATTTT. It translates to CASRIPTLGSRRSTDTQYF.

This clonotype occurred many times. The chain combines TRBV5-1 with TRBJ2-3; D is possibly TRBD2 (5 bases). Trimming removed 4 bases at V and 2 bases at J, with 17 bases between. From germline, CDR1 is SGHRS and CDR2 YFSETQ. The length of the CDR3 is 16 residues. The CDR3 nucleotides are TGCGCCAGCAGCGGCGGGTACGTGGGCCCCACAGATACGCAGTATTTT. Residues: CASSGGYVGPTDTQYF.

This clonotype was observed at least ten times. For the CDR3, the DNA is TGTGCCAGCAGCTTTCTATCTGGGGCCAACGTCCTGACTTTC. This encodes CASSFLSGANVLTF. The chain is built from TRBV7-9 and TRBJ2-6; D gene unclear. The V gene's germline CDR1 is SEHNR and CDR2 FQNEAQ (reference sequence). V was clipped by 3 bases and J by 1 base, with 4 bases between them. CDR3 length equals 14 residues.

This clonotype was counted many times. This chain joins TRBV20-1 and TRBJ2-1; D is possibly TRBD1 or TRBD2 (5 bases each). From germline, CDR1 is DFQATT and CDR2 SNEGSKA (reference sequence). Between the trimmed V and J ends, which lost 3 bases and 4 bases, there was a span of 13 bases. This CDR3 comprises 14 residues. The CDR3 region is CSASVGTVYNEQFF. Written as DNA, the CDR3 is TGCAGTGCTAGTGTCGGGACGGTTTACAATGAGCAGTTCTTC.

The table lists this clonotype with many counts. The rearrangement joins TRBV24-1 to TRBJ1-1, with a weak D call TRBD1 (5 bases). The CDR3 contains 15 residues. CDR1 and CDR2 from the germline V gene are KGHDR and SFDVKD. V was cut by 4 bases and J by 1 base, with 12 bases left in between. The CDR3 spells CATSDPREGNTEAFF. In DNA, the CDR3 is TGTGCCACCAGTGACCCCAGGGAAGGGAACACTGAAGCTTTCTTT.

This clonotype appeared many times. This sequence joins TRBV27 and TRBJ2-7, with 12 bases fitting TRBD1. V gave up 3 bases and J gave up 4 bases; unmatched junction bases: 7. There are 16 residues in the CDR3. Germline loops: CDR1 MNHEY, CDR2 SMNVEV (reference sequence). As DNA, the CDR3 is TGTGCCAGCAGTTTGGGACAGGGGGCAAGTATTTACGAGCAGTACTTC. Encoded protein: CASSLGQGASIYEQYF.

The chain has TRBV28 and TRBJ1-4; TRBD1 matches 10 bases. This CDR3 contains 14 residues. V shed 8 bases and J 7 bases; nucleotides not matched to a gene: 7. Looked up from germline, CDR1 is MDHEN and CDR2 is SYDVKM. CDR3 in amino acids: CASGDRGVSEKLFF. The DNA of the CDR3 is TGTGCCAGCGGGGACAGGGGTGTATCTGAAAAACTGTTTTTT.

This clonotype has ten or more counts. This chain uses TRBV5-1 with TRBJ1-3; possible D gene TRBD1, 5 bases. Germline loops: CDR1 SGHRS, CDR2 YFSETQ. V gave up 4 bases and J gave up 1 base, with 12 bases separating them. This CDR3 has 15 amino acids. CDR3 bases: TGCGCCAGCAGCCCGGGACCGGAATCTGGAAACACCATATATTTT. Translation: CASSPGPESGNTIYF.

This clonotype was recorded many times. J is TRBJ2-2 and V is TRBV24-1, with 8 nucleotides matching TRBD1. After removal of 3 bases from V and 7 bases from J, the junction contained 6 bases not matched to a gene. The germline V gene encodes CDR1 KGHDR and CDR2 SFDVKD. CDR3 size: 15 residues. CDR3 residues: CATSDGGQASGELFF. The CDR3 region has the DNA TGTGCCACCAGTGATGGGGGACAGGCGAGCGGGGAGCTGTTTTTT.

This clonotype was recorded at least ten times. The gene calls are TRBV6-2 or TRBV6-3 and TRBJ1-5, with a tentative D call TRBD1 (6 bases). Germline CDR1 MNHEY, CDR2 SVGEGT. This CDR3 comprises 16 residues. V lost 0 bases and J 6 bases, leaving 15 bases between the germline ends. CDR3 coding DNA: TGTGCCAGCAGTTACTCGAGGGGGGCGGGCGGTCAGCCCCAGCATTTT. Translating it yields CASSYSRGAGGQPQHF.

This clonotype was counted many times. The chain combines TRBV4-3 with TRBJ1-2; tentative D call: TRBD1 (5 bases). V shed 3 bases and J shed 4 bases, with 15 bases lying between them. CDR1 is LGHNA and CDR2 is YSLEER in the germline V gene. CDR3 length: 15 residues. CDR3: CASSQALGAGYGYTF. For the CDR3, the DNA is TGCGCCAGCAGCCAGGCCCTAGGGGCTGGCTATGGCTACACCTTC.

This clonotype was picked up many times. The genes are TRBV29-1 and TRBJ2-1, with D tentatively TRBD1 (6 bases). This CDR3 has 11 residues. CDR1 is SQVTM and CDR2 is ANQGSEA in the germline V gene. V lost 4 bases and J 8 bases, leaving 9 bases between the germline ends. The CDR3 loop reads CSVVGADEQFF. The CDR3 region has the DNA TGCAGCGTTGTGGGGGCCGATGAGCAGTTCTTC.

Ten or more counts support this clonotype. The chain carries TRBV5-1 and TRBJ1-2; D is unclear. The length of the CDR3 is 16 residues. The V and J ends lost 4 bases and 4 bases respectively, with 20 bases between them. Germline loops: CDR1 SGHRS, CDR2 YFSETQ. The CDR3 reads CASSPGAGTVSYGYTF. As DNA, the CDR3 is TGCGCCAGCAGCCCCGGTGCGGGTACTGTTAGCTATGGCTACACCTTC.

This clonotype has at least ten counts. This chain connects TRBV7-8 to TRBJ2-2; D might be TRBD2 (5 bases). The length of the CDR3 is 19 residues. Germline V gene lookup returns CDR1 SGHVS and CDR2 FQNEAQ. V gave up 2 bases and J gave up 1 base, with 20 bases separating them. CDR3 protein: CASSLKRLGLTKNTGELFF. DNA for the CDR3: TGTGCCAGCAGCTTAAAGCGTCTTGGACTGACTAAGAACACCGGGGAGCTGTTTTTT.

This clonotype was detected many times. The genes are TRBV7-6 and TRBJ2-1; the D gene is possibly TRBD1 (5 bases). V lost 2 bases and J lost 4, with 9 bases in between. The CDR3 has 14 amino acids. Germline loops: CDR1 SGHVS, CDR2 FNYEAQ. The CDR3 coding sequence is TGTGCCAGCAGCTTACCACAGGATTACAATGAGCAGTTCTTC. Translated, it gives CASSLPQDYNEQFF.

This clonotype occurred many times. The CDR3 bases are TGCGCCAGCTCCGAGGCACCAGGTTCGGATACGCAGTATTTT. Translation: CASSEAPGSDTQYF. The chain employs TRBV5-1 and TRBJ2-3, with unresolved D. The CDR3 covers 14 residues. Germline V gene data show CDR1 as SGHRS and CDR2 as YFSETQ. Trimming shortened V by 7 bases and J by 6 bases, and 18 bases separated the two germline ends.

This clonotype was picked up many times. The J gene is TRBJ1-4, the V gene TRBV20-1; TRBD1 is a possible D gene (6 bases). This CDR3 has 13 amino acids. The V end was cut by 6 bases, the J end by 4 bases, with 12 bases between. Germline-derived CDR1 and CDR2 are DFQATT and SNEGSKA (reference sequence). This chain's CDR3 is CSASGGSNEKLFF. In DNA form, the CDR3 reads TGCAGTGCCTCGGGGGGCAGTAATGAAAAACTGTTTTTT.

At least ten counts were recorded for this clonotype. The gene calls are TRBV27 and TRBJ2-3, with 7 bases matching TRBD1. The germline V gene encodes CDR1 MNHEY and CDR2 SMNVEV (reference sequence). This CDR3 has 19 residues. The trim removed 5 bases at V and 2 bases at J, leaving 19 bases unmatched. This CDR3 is CASSRDRRQGRRATDTQYF. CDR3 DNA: TGTGCCAGCAGTCGGGACCGTAGACAGGGACGTCGGGCCACAGATACGCAGTATTTT.

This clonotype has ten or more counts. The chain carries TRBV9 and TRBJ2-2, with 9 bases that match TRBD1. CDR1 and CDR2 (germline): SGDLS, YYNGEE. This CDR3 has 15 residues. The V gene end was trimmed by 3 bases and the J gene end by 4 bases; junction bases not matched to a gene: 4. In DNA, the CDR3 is TGTGCCAGCAGCGACAGGGGGCCTGTCACCGGGGAGCTGTTTTTT. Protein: CASSDRGPVTGELFF.

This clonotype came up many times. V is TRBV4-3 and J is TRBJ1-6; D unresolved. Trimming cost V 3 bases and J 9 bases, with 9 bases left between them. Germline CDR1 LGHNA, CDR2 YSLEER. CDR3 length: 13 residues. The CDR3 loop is CASSQDRSSPLHF. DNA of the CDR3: TGCGCCAGCAGCCAGGACCGTTCTTCACCCCTCCACTTT.

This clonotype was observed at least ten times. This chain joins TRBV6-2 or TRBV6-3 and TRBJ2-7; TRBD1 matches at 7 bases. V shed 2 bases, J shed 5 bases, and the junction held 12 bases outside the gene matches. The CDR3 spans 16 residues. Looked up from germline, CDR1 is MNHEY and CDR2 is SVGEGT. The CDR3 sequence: CASSYHPLDRYNEQYF. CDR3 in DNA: TGTGCCAGCAGTTACCACCCATTGGACAGGTACAACGAGCAGTACTTC.

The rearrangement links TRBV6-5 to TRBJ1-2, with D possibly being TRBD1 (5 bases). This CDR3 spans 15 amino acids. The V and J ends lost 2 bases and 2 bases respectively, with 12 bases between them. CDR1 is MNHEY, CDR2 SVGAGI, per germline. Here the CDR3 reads CASSYTGPVNYGYTF. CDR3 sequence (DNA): TGTGCCAGCAGTTACACGGGACCGGTGAACTATGGCTACACCTTC.

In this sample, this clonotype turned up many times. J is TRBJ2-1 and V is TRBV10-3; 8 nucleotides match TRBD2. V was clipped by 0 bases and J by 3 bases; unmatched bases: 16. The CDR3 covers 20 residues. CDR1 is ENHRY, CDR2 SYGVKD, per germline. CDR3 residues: CAISESGDPGSGAVYNEQFF. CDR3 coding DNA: TGTGCCATCAGTGAGTCCGGGGACCCAGGTAGCGGGGCGGTCTACAATGAGCAGTTCTTC.

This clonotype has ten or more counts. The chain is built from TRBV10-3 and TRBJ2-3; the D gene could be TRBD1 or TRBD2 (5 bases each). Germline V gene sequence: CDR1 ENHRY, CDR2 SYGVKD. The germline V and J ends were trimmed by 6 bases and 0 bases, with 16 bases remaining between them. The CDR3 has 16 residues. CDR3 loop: CAIRGSGRVSTDTQYF. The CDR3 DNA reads TGTGCCATCAGGGGGTCGGGGCGGGTCAGCACAGATACGCAGTATTTT.